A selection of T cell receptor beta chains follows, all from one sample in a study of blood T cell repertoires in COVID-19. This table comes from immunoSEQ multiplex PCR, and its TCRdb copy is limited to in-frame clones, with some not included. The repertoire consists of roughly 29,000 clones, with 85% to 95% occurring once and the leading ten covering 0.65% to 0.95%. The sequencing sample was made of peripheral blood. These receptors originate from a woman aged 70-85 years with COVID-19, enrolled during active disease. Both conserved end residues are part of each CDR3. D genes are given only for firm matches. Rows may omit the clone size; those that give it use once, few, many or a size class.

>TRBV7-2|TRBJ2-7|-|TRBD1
TGTGCCAGCAGCTTCCCGGACAGGGAGCAGTACTTC
CASSFPDREQYF
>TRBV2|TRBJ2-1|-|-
TGTGCCAGCAGCCGCCAGGACTACAATGAGCAGTTCTTC
CASSRQDYNEQFF
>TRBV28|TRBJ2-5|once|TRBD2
TGTGCCAGCGGGGACGAGCGGGAATCGGAGACCCAGTACTTC
CASGDERESETQYF
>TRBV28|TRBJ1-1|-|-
TGTGCCAGCAGACCTCCCCCCCCCGGGGTTAGGACTGAAGCTTTCTTT
CASRPPPPGVRTEAFF
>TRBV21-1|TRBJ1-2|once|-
TGTGCCAGCAGCAAGAAACCCAACAGGGGCGCGGGGTATGGCTACACCTTC
CASSKKPNRGAGYGYTF
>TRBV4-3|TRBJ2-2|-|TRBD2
TGCGCCAGCAGTCCACAAGGTCCTAGCGGGAGTATCACCGGGGAGCTGTTTTTT
CASSPQGPSGSITGELFF
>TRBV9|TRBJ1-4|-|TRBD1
TGTGCCAGCAGCGAGGCAGGGGGCATGGGAACTAATGAAAAACTGTTTTTT
CASSEAGGMGTNEKLFF
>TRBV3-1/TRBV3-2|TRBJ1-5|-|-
TGTGCCAGCAGCCCCGGACTAGCCAATCAGCCCCAGCATTTT
CASSPGLANQPQHF
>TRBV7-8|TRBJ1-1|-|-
TGTGCCAGCAGCTTAGGCGGGGGGGAGACTGAAGCTTTCTTT
CASSLGGGETEAFF
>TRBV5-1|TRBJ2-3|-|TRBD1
TGCGCCAGCAGCCTACAGGGGTCGGAACCAGATACGCAGTATTTT
CASSLQGSEPDTQYF
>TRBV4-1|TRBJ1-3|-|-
TGCGCCAGCAGCCAAGATCTCGGGTCTGGAAACACCATATATTTT
CASSQDLGSGNTIYF
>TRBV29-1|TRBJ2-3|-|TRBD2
TGCAGCGGCGAGACTAGCGGGAGCCCAGATACGCAGTATTTT
CSGETSGSPDTQYF
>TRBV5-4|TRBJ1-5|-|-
TGTGCCAGCAGCTTGGACATTTATCAGCCCCAGCATTTT
CASSLDIYQPQHF